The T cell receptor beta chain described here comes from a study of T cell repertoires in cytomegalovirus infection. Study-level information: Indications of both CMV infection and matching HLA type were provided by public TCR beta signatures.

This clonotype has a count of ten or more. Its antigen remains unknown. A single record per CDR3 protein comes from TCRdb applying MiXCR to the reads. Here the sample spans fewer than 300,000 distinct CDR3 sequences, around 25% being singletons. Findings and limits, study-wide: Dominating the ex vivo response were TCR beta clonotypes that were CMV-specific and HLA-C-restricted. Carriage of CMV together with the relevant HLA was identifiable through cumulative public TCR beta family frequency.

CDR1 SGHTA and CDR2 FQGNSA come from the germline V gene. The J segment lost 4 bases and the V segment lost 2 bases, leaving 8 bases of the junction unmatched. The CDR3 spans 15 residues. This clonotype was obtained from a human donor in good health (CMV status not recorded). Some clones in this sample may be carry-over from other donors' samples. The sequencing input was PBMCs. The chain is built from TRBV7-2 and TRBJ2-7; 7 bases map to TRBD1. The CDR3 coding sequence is TGTGCCAGCAGCTTAACCCCGGGACAGACATACGAGCAGTACTTC. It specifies CASSLTPGQTYEQYF.